The clone carrying this T cell receptor beta chain was picked up a small number of times. Its specificity is unknown. It was by 5'RACE with 10-nucleotide random UMIs that the cDNA was made. TCRdb reprocessed the 5' RACE reads via MiXCR and lists one record per CDR3 protein. The sample lists 90,000 to 150,000 distinct CDR3 sequences; roughly 3.2% were seen once. This specimen belongs to a study of neurological immune-mediated disorders. This CDR3 has 13 residues. Between the trimmed V and J ends, which lost 2 bases and 3 bases, there was a span of 8 bases. CDR1 is SGHDT, CDR2 YYEEEE, per germline. Notes on the study in general: Phylogenetic grouping assigned the repertoires of 18 of 34 multiple sclerosis patients to a single related-CDR3 cluster, which may represent a signature.

This chain uses TRBV5-6 with TRBJ1-2; tentatively, D is TRBD1 (6 bases). Specimen: PBMCs. The receptor comes from a woman younger than 45 with multiple sclerosis. CDR3 residues: CASSFRQDYGYTF. CDR3 in DNA: TGTGCCAGCAGCTTCAGACAGGACTATGGCTACACCTTC.